This T cell receptor beta chain originates from a study of cytomegalovirus exposure and HLA in healthy donors. Study-level background: The same platform used for the 650 to 850 first-cohort repertoires was also used for the roughly 130 validation repertoires, as a later analysis reported.

Overall study findings and caveats: Reports indicated that the classifier achieved high specificity and sensitivity in diagnosing cytomegalovirus status. Clusters of TCRs from the first cohort tended to co-occur in the approximately 130 validation repertoires (as a later analysis found).

The germline CDR1 and CDR2 sequences are MNHNY and SVGAGI (reference sequence). V lost 6 bases, J lost 3 bases, and 10 bases stayed unmatched. This CDR3 has 15 residues. As to this clone: Its antigen remains unknown.

The protocol was immunoSEQ multiplex PCR, while the TCRdb copy is restricted to in-frame clones and leaves out a portion. The repertoire holds some 130,000 clones, approximately 80% seen once, with 30% in the top ten. These donors were members of the roughly 120-subject validation cohort, a group separate from the approximately 670-subject first cohort. Sequenced input: PBMCs. The source of this sequence is a man aged 30 to 45 in good health and CMV-seropositive. The chain joins TRBV6-6 to TRBJ1-2; 7 bases are shared with TRBD1. The CDR3 reads CASRPAGGSDYGYTF. The CDR3 DNA reads TGTGCCAGCAGGCCCGCAGGGGGATCAGACTATGGCTACACCTTC.